One and the same sample provided the 17 T cell receptor beta chains below, sequenced in a study of blood T cells in healthy people across ages. For the second PCR, which ran for 7 to 11 cycles, a sample-barcoded 5' primer and a J-beta primer mix were used. Each CDR3 protein gets one entry after TCRdb re-called the 5' RACE reads with MiXCR. The sample holds over 1,300,000 distinct CDR3 sequences, 59% seen once. Material: blood. All receptors come from a man younger than 30 in good health.

This chain uses TRBV6-6 with TRBJ1-5; D is unclear. V lost 7 bases to trimming and J lost 0 bases, with 10 bases between them. The germline CDR1 and CDR2 sequences are MNHNY and SVGAGI (reference sequence). The CDR3 runs to 14 residues. CDR3 nucleotide sequence: TGTGCCAGCACCCTTCCGAGTAGCAATCAGCCCCAGCATTTT. It translates to CASTLPSSNQPQHF.

There are a few counts of this clonotype. J is TRBJ2-1 and V is TRBV6-2 or TRBV6-3, with 10 nucleotides matching TRBD1. CDR3 length equals 17 residues. Trimming cost V 7 bases and J 5 bases; bases outside gene matches: 14. From germline, CDR1 is MNHEY and CDR2 SVGEGT. CDR3 in amino acids: CASTGTGELLKNNEQFF. DNA of the CDR3: TGTGCCAGCACAGGGACAGGGGAACTATTAAAAAACAATGAGCAGTTCTTC.

This clonotype was detected only a few times. The chain combines TRBV6-2 or TRBV6-3 with TRBJ1-2, with 8 positions matching TRBD1. The CDR3 has 15 amino acids. Germline values: CDR1 MNHEY, CDR2 SVGEGT. V was clipped by 4 bases and J by 5 bases; unmatched bases: 9. The CDR3 nucleotides read TGTGCCAGCAGTTCCGGACAGGGAATTGGTTATGGCTACACCTTC. It translates to CASSSGQGIGYGYTF.

The V and J genes are TRBV5-6 and TRBJ1-4; 7 nucleotides agree with TRBD1. J gave up 5 bases and V 0 bases, and 1 base lay outside the gene matches. This CDR3 has 14 residues. The germline V gene has CDR1 SGHDT and CDR2 YYEEEE. The CDR3 DNA reads TGTGCCAGCAGCTTGGCACAGGGGAATGAAAAACTGTTTTTT. It yields the protein CASSLAQGNEKLFF.

This clonotype came up a few times. The chain recombines TRBV29-1 with TRBJ2-7; D tentatively reads TRBD1 or TRBD2 (5 bases each). This CDR3 contains 16 residues. V was shortened by 0 bases and J by 4 bases, with 19 bases between the two germline ends. From germline, CDR1 is SQVTM and CDR2 ANQGSEA. This CDR3 is CSVEDPGQNWGYEQYF. DNA of the CDR3: TGCAGCGTTGAAGATCCTGGCCAAAACTGGGGGTACGAGCAGTACTTC.

The chain has TRBV18 and TRBJ1-4; TRBD1 might be the D (6 bases). The CDR3 loop spans 14 amino acids. V was trimmed by 2 bases and J by 7 bases, leaving 11 bases between them. In germline, CDR1 is KGHSH, CDR2 LQKENI. The CDR3: CASSPTGKGEKLFF. The CDR3 nucleotides are TGTGCCAGCTCACCAACAGGGAAGGGTGAAAAACTGTTTTTT. Complete variable domain (other parts from reference TRBV18 and TRBJ1-4): NAGVMQNPRHLVRRRGQEARLRCSPMKGHSHVYWYRQLPEEGLKFMVYLQKENIIDESGMPKERFSAEFPKEGPSILRIQQVVRGDSAAYFCASSPTGKGEKLFFGSGTQLSVL.

As regards this clonotype: An end of the junction differs from the germline gene, which may be a read error. This sequence joins TRBV5-1 and TRBJ2-1; 8 nucleotides match TRBD1. Germline CDR1 SGHRS, CDR2 YFSETQ. The CDR3 loop spans 14 amino acids. The CDR3 DNA reads as TGTGCCAGCAGCTTGGACAGGGTTTACAATGAGCAGTTCTTC. It codes for CASSLDRVYNEQFF.

This chain links TRBV6-1 with TRBJ2-5; 9 bases match TRBD2. Losses at the gene ends were 3 bases for V and 7 bases for J; bases not matched to a gene: 9. The CDR3 has 15 residues. Germline V gene sequence: CDR1 MNHNS, CDR2 SASEGT. CDR3 bases: TGTGCCAGCAGTGAGTCGCCGCGGGAGGGTGTGACCCAGTACTTC. Translation gives CASSESPREGVTQYF.

This clonotype showed up many times. This chain connects TRBV10-3 to TRBJ2-5; 7 bases are shared with TRBD2. This CDR3 region has 16 residues. Losses at the gene ends were 2 bases for V and 0 bases for J; bases not matched to a gene: 6. Germline V gene sequence: CDR1 ENHRY, CDR2 SYGVKD. DNA for the CDR3: TGTGCCATCAGTGAGCCCAGCGGGGCCCACCAAGAGACCCAGTACTTC. Protein product: CAISEPSGAHQETQYF.

The V gene is TRBV29-1, the J gene TRBJ2-5, with D unclear. Germline V gene sequence: CDR1 SQVTM, CDR2 ANQGSEA. The CDR3 has 16 amino acids. Between the trimmed V and J ends, which lost 1 base and 0 bases, there was a span of 15 bases. CDR3 sequence: CSVEGPGMEYQETQYF. The CDR3 DNA is TGCAGCGTTGAAGGCCCAGGTATGGAGTACCAAGAGACCCAGTACTTC.

The chain links TRBV6-1 to TRBJ2-1, with 8 positions matching TRBD2. V lost 3 bases, J lost 0 bases, and 7 bases stayed unmatched. Germline CDR1 and CDR2: MNHNS and SASEGT. The CDR3 runs 17 residues. The CDR3 DNA reads as TGTGCCAGCAGTGAGCTAAGCGGGGGCGACTCCTACAATGAGCAGTTCTTC. Its translation: CASSELSGGDSYNEQFF.

The V call is TRBV4-1, the J call TRBJ2-2; D gene ambiguous. The CDR3 length is 14 residues. V was shortened by 1 base and J by 5 bases, with 8 bases between the two germline ends. Germline V gives CDR1 MGHRA, CDR2 YSYEKL. CDR3 loop: CASSQGVVTGELFF. The CDR3, as DNA: TGCGCCAGCAGCCAAGGGGTAGTTACCGGGGAGCTGTTTTTT.

V gene TRBV29-1 combines with J gene TRBJ1-1; TRBD1 matches 7 bases. Germline V lookup: CDR1 SQVTM, CDR2 ANQGSEA. There are 11 residues in the CDR3. With 4 bases clipped from V and 7 bases from J, the junction kept 3 bases outside the gene matches. The CDR3 DNA reads as TGCAGCGTTGTAGGGGACAGTGAAGCTTTCTTT. Protein: CSVVGDSEAFF.

The chain links TRBV15 to TRBJ1-4; TRBD1 matches 7 bases. CDR3 length: 16 amino acids. Unmatched junction bases numbered 12, after V lost 3 bases and J lost 8 bases. Germline V gives CDR1 LNHNV, CDR2 YYDKDF (reference sequence). In DNA form, the CDR3 reads TGTGCCACCAGCAGTCATTCGACAGGGCGAGAAGAAAAACTGTTTTTT. Encoded protein: CATSSHSTGREEKLFF. Together with reference TRBV15 and TRBJ1-4, the CDR3 gives the full variable domain: DAMVIQNPRYQVTQFGKPVTLSCSQTLNHNVMYWYQQKSSQAPKLLFHYYDKDFNNEADTPDNFQSRRPNTSFCFLDIRSPGLGDTAMYLCATSSHSTGREEKLFFGSGTQLSVL.

The CDR3 DNA is TGTGCCAGCAGCTTTGTCTCGCGGGGGCCCAGCACAGATACGCAGTATTTT. It encodes CASSFVSRGPSTDTQYF. The rearrangement joins TRBV6-2 or TRBV6-3 to TRBJ2-3; D is perhaps TRBD2 (7 bases). The germline V gene has CDR1 MNHEY and CDR2 SVGEGT. Between the trimmed V and J ends, which lost 6 bases and 0 bases, there was a span of 19 bases. This CDR3 has 17 amino acids.

The V gene is TRBV6-2 or TRBV6-3, the J gene TRBJ2-1; 9 bases are a match to TRBD2. The CDR3 has 19 amino acids. Germline V gene data show CDR1 as MNHEY and CDR2 as SVGEGT. V trimming: 5 bases; J trimming: 2 bases; junction bases outside the gene matches: 16. CDR3 amino acids: CASSPRGSGSPGPYNEQFF. The CDR3 DNA reads as TGTGCCAGCAGTCCTCGTGGTAGCGGGAGCCCAGGGCCCTACAATGAGCAGTTCTTC.

This chain uses TRBV4-1 with TRBJ2-3; 7 nucleotides line up with TRBD1. CDR3 length equals 17 residues. V shed 0 bases and J 2 bases; nucleotides not matched to a gene: 8. Per the germline V gene, CDR1 is MGHRA and CDR2 is YSYEKL. CDR3 nucleotides: TGCGCCAGCAGCCAAGATAAGGGGGCCGGGTCCACAGATACGCAGTATTTT. This codes for CASSQDKGAGSTDTQYF.